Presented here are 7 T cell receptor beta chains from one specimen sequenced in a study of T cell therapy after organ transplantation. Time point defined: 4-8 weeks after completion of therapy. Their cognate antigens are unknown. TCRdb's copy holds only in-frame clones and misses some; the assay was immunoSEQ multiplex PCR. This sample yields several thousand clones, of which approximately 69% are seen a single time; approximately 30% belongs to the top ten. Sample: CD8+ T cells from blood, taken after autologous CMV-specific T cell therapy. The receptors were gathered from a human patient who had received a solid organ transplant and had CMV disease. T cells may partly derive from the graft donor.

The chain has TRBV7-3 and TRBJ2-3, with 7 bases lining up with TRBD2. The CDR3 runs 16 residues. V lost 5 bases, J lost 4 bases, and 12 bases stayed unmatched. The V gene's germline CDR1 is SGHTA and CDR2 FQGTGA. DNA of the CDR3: TGTGCCAGCAGCCCCCTGGGAGGGCCTCTGTCAGATACGCAGTATTTT. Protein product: CASSPLGGPLSDTQYF. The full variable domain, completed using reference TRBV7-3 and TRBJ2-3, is GAGVSQTPSNKVTEKGKYVELRCDPISGHTALYWYRQSLGQGPEFLIYFQGTGAADDSGLPNDRFFAVRPEGSVSTLKIQRTERGDSAVYLCASSPLGGPLSDTQYFGPGTRLTVL.

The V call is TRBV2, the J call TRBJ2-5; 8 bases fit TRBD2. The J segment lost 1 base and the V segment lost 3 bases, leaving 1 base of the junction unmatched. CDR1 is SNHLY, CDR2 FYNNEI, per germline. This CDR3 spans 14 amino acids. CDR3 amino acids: CASSDTSGQETQYF. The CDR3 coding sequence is TGTGCCAGCAGTGACACTAGCGGCCAAGAGACCCAGTACTTC.

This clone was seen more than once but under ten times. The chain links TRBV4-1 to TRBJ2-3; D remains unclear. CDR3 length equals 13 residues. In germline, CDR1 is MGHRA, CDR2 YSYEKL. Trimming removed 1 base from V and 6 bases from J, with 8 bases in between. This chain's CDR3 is CASSQGVGDTQYF. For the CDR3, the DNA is TGCGCCAGCAGCCAAGGCGTCGGGGATACGCAGTATTTT.

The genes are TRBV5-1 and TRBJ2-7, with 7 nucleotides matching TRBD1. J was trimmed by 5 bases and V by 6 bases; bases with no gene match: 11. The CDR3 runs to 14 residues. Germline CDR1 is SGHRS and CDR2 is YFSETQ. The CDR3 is CASTSQGRGDEQYF. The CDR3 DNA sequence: TGCGCCAGCACCTCACAGGGGAGAGGGGACGAGCAGTACTTC.

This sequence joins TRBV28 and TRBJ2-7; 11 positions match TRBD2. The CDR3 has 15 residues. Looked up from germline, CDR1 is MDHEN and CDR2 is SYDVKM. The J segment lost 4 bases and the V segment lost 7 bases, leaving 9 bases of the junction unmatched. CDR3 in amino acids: CASKSSGLADYEQYF. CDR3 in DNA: TGTGCCAGCAAGTCGTCGGGACTAGCGGATTACGAGCAGTACTTC.

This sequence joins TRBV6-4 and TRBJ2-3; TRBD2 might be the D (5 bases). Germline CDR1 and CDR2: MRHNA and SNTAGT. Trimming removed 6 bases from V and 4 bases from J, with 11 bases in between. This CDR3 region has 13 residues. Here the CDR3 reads CASSGSESDTQYF. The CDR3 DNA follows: TGTGCCAGCAGCGGTAGCGAATCAGATACGCAGTATTTT.

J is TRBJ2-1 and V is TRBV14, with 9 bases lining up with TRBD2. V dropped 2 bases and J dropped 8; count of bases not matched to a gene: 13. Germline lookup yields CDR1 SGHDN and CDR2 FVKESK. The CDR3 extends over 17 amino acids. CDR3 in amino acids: CASSQYGIAGAFDEQFF. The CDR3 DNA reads TGTGCCAGCAGCCAATACGGTATAGCGGGAGCTTTCGATGAGCAGTTCTTC.